The subject of this entry is one TCR beta chain. Its specificity is not known. This record belongs to a study of cytomegalovirus exposure and HLA in healthy donors. Study-level findings and limits: Indistinguishability led to the exclusion of some V segments, TRBV6-2 and TRBV6-3 included.

Germline loops: CDR1 MDHEN, CDR2 SYDVKM. Trimming removed 3 bases from V and 3 bases from J; junction bases left unmatched: 2. The CDR3 length is 14 residues. PCR used 60 Vbeta primers and 13 Jbeta primers. Method: immunoSEQ multiplex PCR; TCRdb's copy keeps in-frame clones and lacks some. The table has approximately 150,000 clones, less than 85% seen once. This TCR was sampled from a man aged 35-49 years in good health and CMV-seronegative. Specimen: PBMCs. The gene calls are TRBV28 and TRBJ2-4, with 7 bases lining up with TRBD1. The CDR3 DNA is TGTGCCAGCAGTTTCAGGGGGTTCAAAAACATTCAGTACTTC. This encodes CASSFRGFKNIQYF. The full variable domain, its missing parts supplied by reference TRBV28 and TRBJ2-4, is DVKVTQSSRYLVKRTGEKVFLECVQDMDHENMFWYRQDPGLGLRLIYFSYDVKMKEKGDIPEGYSVSREKKERFSLILESASTNQTSMYLCASSFRGFKNIQYFGAGTRLSVL.